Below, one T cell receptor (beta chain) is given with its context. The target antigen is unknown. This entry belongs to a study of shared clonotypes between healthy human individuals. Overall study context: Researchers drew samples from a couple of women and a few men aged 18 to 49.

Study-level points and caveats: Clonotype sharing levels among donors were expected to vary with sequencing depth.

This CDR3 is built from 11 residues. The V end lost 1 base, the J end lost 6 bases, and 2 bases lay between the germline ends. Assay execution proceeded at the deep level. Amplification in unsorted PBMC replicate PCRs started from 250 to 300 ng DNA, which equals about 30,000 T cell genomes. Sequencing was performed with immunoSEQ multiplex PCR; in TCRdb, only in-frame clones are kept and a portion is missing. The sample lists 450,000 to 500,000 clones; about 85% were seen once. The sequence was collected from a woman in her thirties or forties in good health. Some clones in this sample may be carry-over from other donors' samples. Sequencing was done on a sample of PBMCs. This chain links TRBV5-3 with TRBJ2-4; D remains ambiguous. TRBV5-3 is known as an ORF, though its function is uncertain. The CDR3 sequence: CARSLINIQYF. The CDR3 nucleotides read TGTGCCAGAAGCTTGATAAACATTCAGTACTTC.